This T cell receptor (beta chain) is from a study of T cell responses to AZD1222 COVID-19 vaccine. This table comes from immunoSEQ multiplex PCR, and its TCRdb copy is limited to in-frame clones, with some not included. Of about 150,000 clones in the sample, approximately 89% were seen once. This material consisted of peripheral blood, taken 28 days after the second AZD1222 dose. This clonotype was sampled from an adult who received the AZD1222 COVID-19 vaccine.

DNA for the CDR3: TGTGCCAGCAGAGGGACTAGCGGGAGGTACAATGAGCAGTTCTTC. This codes for CASRGTSGRYNEQFF. The gene calls are TRBV25-1 and TRBJ2-1, with 15 bases fitting TRBD2. This CDR3 has 15 residues. The germline CDR1 and CDR2 sequences are MGHDK and SYGVNS. With 6 bases clipped from V and 4 bases from J, the junction kept 1 base outside the gene matches.